These 15 T cell receptor beta chains originate from one sample sequenced in a study of Graves' ophthalmopathy and Graves' hyperthyroidism (dated by TCRdb to between 2017 and 2018). TCRdb shows the sequencer as Illumina HiSeq 2000. For repertoire sequencing, the TCR beta CDR3 regions were amplified from RNA transcripts. A first-round RT-PCR used HTBI primers with the Qiagen OneStep RT-PCR kit, followed by a second-round multiplex PCR, size selection and purification. The public reads were reanalyzed by TCRdb: fastp trimming at Q25, MiXCR alignment, in-frame beta chains only. A single entry per CDR3 protein holds the most common genes and DNA from its merged rows. The sample records under 250,000 distinct CDR3 sequences, 29% of which are singletons. Around 9.8% of the sample belongs to the ten largest clones. Sequences were obtained from peripheral blood. These TCRs come from a man in his forties or fifties with Graves' ophthalmopathy. Donor details come from another sample of the same person, matched by shared clones.

At least ten counts were recorded for this clonotype. This rearrangement joins TRBV7-9 to TRBJ1-5; 7 bases fit TRBD1. V lost 4 bases and J lost 2; bases outside the gene matches: 2. The V gene's germline CDR1 is SEHNR and CDR2 FQNEAQ (reference sequence). The CDR3 is made up of 14 amino acids. The CDR3 loop is CASSSDRGNQPQHF. The CDR3 DNA follows: TGTGCCAGCAGCTCTGACAGGGGCAATCAGCCCCAGCATTTT.

This clonotype was seen repeatedly, ten times or more. The chain combines TRBV20-1 with TRBJ1-6, with D perhaps TRBD1 (6 bases). CDR3 size: 14 residues. V was pared by 5 bases and J by 7 bases, with 15 bases between. Germline assignment: CDR1 DFQATT and CDR2 SNEGSKA (reference sequence). The CDR3 is CSADRQVGNSPLHF. In nucleotides, the CDR3 is TGCAGTGCTGATCGACAGGTTGGCAATTCACCCCTCCACTTT.

This clonotype was recorded at least ten times. The chain uses TRBV28 and TRBJ2-7; 10 bases agree with TRBD2. The V gene's germline CDR1 is MDHEN and CDR2 SYDVKM. J gave up 7 bases and V 8 bases, and 8 bases lay outside the gene matches. The CDR3 contains 13 residues. The CDR3 loop reads CASASGSLAEQYF. The CDR3 region has the DNA TGTGCCAGCGCTAGCGGGAGTTTAGCGGAGCAGTACTTC.

This clonotype was detected many times. The chain couples TRBV3-1 to TRBJ2-4; 14 bases match TRBD2. Germline lookup yields CDR1 LGHDT and CDR2 YNNKEL (reference sequence). This CDR3 contains 21 residues. V lost 1 base, J lost 0 bases, and 11 bases stayed unmatched. Here the CDR3 DNA reads TGTGCCAGCAGCCAAGTTCGGACTAGCGGGAGGTCACCCCTAGCCAAAAACATTCAGTACTTC. It specifies CASSQVRTSGRSPLAKNIQYF.

This clonotype was detected many times. The genes are TRBV2 and TRBJ2-2, with 9 bases matching TRBD2. Germline loops: CDR1 SNHLY, CDR2 FYNNEI. V lost 6 bases and J lost 2; bases outside the gene matches: 7. The CDR3 is 16 residues long. This chain's CDR3 is CASRSWTSENTGELFF. The CDR3 DNA is TGTGCCAGCAGATCCTGGACTAGCGAAAACACCGGGGAGCTGTTTTTT.

The sample holds many counts of this clonotype. This chain uses TRBV18 with TRBJ2-5; TRBD1 matches at 7 bases. From germline, CDR1 is KGHSH and CDR2 LQKENI. The J segment lost 2 bases and the V segment lost 6 bases, leaving 9 bases of the junction unmatched. The length of the CDR3 is 15 residues. The CDR3 spells CASSRLRDSQETQYF. The CDR3 bases are TGTGCCAGCTCCCGGCTCCGGGACAGTCAAGAGACCCAGTACTTC.

This clonotype has more than one count but fewer than ten. The chain recombines TRBV2 with TRBJ2-7; TRBD1 is a possible D gene (6 bases). The CDR3 consists of 12 residues. Trimming stripped 8 bases from V and 4 bases from J, with 12 bases between. Per germline, CDR1 SNHLY and CDR2 FYNNEI. The CDR3 bases are TGTGCCAGCCGGACAGCCCCGTACGAGCAGTACTTC. It yields the protein CASRTAPYEQYF.

The chain is built from TRBV18 and TRBJ2-5, with 7 bases lining up with TRBD1. The CDR3 totals 13 residues. Germline CDR1 reads KGHSH; CDR2 reads LQKENI. Losses at the gene ends were 6 bases for V and 3 bases for J; bases not matched to a gene: 4. CDR3 sequence: CASSFTGEETQYF. The CDR3 region has the DNA TGTGCCAGCTCGTTCACAGGGGAAGAGACCCAGTACTTC.

V is TRBV6-1 and J is TRBJ1-6; 7 bases align to TRBD1. The CDR3 contains 15 residues. Germline loops: CDR1 MNHNS, CDR2 SASEGT. V was pared by 7 bases and J by 7 bases, with 10 bases of the junction left unmatched. This CDR3 is CASTSVGQANSPLHF. CDR3 nucleotide sequence: TGTGCCAGCACCTCCGTCGGACAGGCAAATTCACCCCTCCACTTT.

This clonotype was counted many times. This chain connects TRBV20-1 to TRBJ1-1; 10 bases agree with TRBD1. With 5 bases clipped from V and 5 bases from J, the junction kept 8 bases outside the gene matches. Germline V CDR1 and CDR2: DFQATT, SNEGSKA (reference sequence). The CDR3 is 14 residues long. This CDR3 is CSAGRQGAGTEAFF. In nucleotides, the CDR3 is TGCAGTGCTGGACGACAGGGGGCAGGGACTGAAGCTTTCTTT.

CDR3 sequence (DNA): TGTGCCAGCAGCCCCGGACAGGGGGGAGCGGAGACCCAGTACTTC. Its translation is CASSPGQGGAETQYF. This sequence joins TRBV6-1 and TRBJ2-5, with 10 bases matching TRBD1. The CDR3 loop spans 15 amino acids. From germline, CDR1 is MNHNS and CDR2 SASEGT. Trimming cost V 6 bases and J 5 bases; bases outside gene matches: 9.

The chain joins TRBV28 to TRBJ2-7; the D gene could be TRBD1 or TRBD2 (6 bases each). Per the germline V gene, CDR1 is MDHEN and CDR2 is SYDVKM. The ends were cut back, 5 bases at V and 0 bases at J, with 11 bases in the middle. The length of the CDR3 is 14 residues. The DNA of the CDR3 is TGTGCCAGCAGTCAGGAGGGGGACTCCTACGAGCAGTACTTC. Translated, it gives CASSQEGDSYEQYF. Full variable domain (rest looked up from reference TRBV28 and TRBJ2-7): DVKVTQSSRYLVKRTGEKVFLECVQDMDHENMFWYRQDPGLGLRLIYFSYDVKMKEKGDIPEGYSVSREKKERFSLILESASTNQTSMYLCASSQEGDSYEQYFGPGTRLTVT.

The table lists this clonotype with many counts. The genes are TRBV11-1 and TRBJ2-2; 7 bases map to TRBD2. J gave up 5 bases and V 6 bases, and 12 bases lay outside the gene matches. Germline V CDR1 and CDR2: SGHAT, FQDESV (reference sequence). This CDR3 region has 16 residues. The CDR3 reads CASSPRGGPQTGELFF. In DNA form, the CDR3 reads TGTGCCAGCAGTCCCCGGGGAGGGCCCCAGACCGGGGAGCTGTTTTTT.

The sample holds many counts of this clonotype. This sequence joins TRBV6-1 and TRBJ2-2; 7 bases map to TRBD1. CDR3 size: 12 residues. Germline CDR1 is MNHNS and CDR2 is SASEGT. The V gene end was trimmed by 6 bases and the J gene end by 6 bases; junction bases not matched to a gene: 1. CDR3 loop: CASRDRAGELFF. CDR3 bases: TGTGCCAGCAGAGACAGGGCCGGGGAGCTGTTTTTT.

CDR3 nucleotides: TGCAGCGTTGAGACAGGGGATAACTATGGCTACACCTTC. Translation: CSVETGDNYGYTF. The chain links TRBV29-1 to TRBJ1-2; 8 bases are shared with TRBD1. Germline values: CDR1 SQVTM, CDR2 ANQGSEA. The CDR3 spans 13 residues. The junction had 1 base not matched to a gene; V was cut back by 3 bases and J by 1 base.